This T cell receptor beta chain appears in the sequencing data of a study of OX40 agonist ivuxolimab in advanced cancers. Whole-study context: Three dose-escalation patients had partial responses: one with hepatocellular carcinoma and two with cutaneous melanoma.

Exclusion applied to patients with autoimmune disease history or systemic immunosuppression. The method was immunoSEQ multiplex PCR; TCRdb's version includes in-frame clones alone and lacks a portion of them. There are fewer than 65,000 clones in the sample; 82% occur only once, and more than 3.5% lies in the top ten. This clone is a singleton in its sample. What it recognizes is unknown. Findings and limits, study-wide: In the 0.1-3.0 mg/kg groups, partial responders showed among the lowest expansion. Fewer expanded clones were found on average in CD4+ than in CD8+ T cells.

The CDR3 covers 14 residues. Per the germline V gene, CDR1 is MNHEY and CDR2 is SMNVEV (reference sequence). Trimming stripped 8 bases from V and 3 bases from J, with 14 bases between. Here the sequenced sample was CD4+ or CD8+ T cells sorted from blood, taken in a trial of the OX40 agonist ivuxolimab. The chain is built from TRBV27 and TRBJ2-1, with D maybe TRBD2 (5 bases). The source of this sequence is an adult with an advanced solid tumor such as melanoma, head and neck, liver or kidney cancer. DNA for the CDR3: TGTGCCAGCCTGGTGCGCGCGGGCTACAATGAGCAGTTCTTC. Amino acid sequence: CASLVRAGYNEQFF.